This T cell receptor beta chain emerged from a study of CD8 T cells in ankylosing spondylitis. Germline-derived CDR1 and CDR2 are SGHNT and YENEEA. The CDR3 runs 14 residues. With V trimmed by 5 bases and J by 1 base, 4 bases remained unmatched. Quantitative 5'-RACE with molecular barcodes generated TCR beta libraries. From the 5' RACE reads, TCRdb called clonotypes with MiXCR, one entry per CDR3 protein. The sample carries about 300,000 distinct CDR3 sequences, less than 25% recorded once. The sample was blood, either unsorted or a sorted T cell fraction (not recorded which). The receptor comes from a female donor with ankylosing spondylitis or in good health (not recorded which). The chain couples TRBV11-3 to TRBJ2-5; 7 nucleotides agree with TRBD2. CDR3 loop: CASSPGRRQETQYF. The CDR3 bases are TGTGCCAGCAGCCCCGGGAGGCGCCAAGAGACCCAGTACTTC.